This T cell receptor beta chain comes out of a study of T cells in localized non-small cell lung cancer. Findings of the study overall: Uninvolved nearby lung showed the greatest T cell clonality, exceeding that found in tumor.

Germline values: CDR1 SGHAT, CDR2 FQNNGV. CDR3 length equals 17 residues. V trimming: 5 bases; J trimming: 3 bases; junction bases outside the gene matches: 13. This table comes from immunoSEQ multiplex PCR, and its TCRdb copy is limited to in-frame clones, with some not included. Found here are 25,000 to 30,000 clones, roughly 89% of them singletons; the top ten hold around 2.8%. Notes on this clone: The antigen remains unidentified.

This sequence was found in a woman between 18 and 55 years old with stage I lung adenocarcinoma. The input for sequencing was peripheral blood, taken before any cancer treatment. The chain is built from TRBV11-2 and TRBJ2-7, with 10 bases matching TRBD2. As DNA, the CDR3 is TGTGCCAGCAGCCGATACCCGAGGACTAGCGGAATCTACGAGCAGTACTTC. Translating it yields CASSRYPRTSGIYEQYF.